Listed below are T cell receptor beta chains from one sample, sequenced in a study of shared clonotypes between healthy human individuals. The table came from immunoSEQ multiplex PCR; TCRdb's copy has only in-frame clones and leaves some out. The table has some 2.1 million clones, approximately 94% seen once. The sequencing input was naive CD8+ T cells sorted from blood. The origin of the receptors is a man in his late teens or twenties in good health. Both conserved end residues are part of each CDR3. The D gene is left open where the match is weak. Clone sizes are given selectively: once, few, many, or a class where the clone is expanded.

v_call	j_call	d_call	clone_size	cdr3_aa	cdr3_nt
TRBV10-3	TRBJ1-2	TRBD1	-	CAISEADRGSHNYGYTF	TGTGCCATCAGTGAGGCGGACAGGGGCTCACATAACTATGGCTACACCTTC
TRBV30	TRBJ2-3	TRBD2	-	CAWSRRTSGRASTDTQYF	TGTGCCTGGAGTCGCAGGACTAGCGGGAGGGCTAGCACAGATACGCAGTATTTT
TRBV6-6	TRBJ1-2	-	-	CASSYSVDGGNYGYTF	TGTGCCAGCAGTTACTCGGTAGATGGGGGCAACTATGGCTACACCTTC
TRBV2	TRBJ2-3	-	-	CASSEVGTRLTDTQYF	TGTGCCAGCAGTGAAGTCGGGACAAGGCTCACAGATACGCAGTATTTT
TRBV6-1	TRBJ2-2	TRBD1	once	CASSEGTGVNTGELFF	TGTGCCAGCAGTGAAGGGACAGGGGTCAACACCGGGGAGCTGTTTTTT
TRBV7-3	TRBJ1-5	TRBD1	once	CASSLPGQVLTNQPQHF	TGTGCCAGCAGCCTCCCAGGACAGGTCCTCACCAATCAGCCCCAGCATTTT
TRBV6-6	TRBJ2-1	TRBD2	-	CASSGLADEQFF	TGTGCCAGCTCGGGACTAGCGGATGAGCAGTTCTTC
TRBV12-5	TRBJ2-7	TRBD2	-	CASGLFSGRAVLYEQYF	TGTGCTAGTGGTTTATTTAGCGGGAGGGCCGTCCTCTACGAGCAGTACTTC
TRBV21-1	TRBJ1-2	-	-	CASSNNPNREAWWGYTF	TGTGCCAGCAGCAATAACCCTAACAGGGAGGCTTGGTGGGGCTACACCTTC
TRBV5-1	TRBJ1-2	-	-	CASSFPDSPNYGYTF	TGCGCCAGCAGCTTCCCGGACAGCCCAAACTATGGCTACACCTTC
TRBV11-3	TRBJ1-1	-	once	CASSLWGEGTEAFF	TGTGCCAGCAGCTTATGGGGGGAAGGCACTGAAGCTTTCTTT
TRBV7-6	TRBJ2-2	TRBD2	-	CASSLLAGGMNTGELFF	TGTGCCAGCAGCTTACTAGCGGGAGGGATGAACACCGGGGAGCTGTTTTTT